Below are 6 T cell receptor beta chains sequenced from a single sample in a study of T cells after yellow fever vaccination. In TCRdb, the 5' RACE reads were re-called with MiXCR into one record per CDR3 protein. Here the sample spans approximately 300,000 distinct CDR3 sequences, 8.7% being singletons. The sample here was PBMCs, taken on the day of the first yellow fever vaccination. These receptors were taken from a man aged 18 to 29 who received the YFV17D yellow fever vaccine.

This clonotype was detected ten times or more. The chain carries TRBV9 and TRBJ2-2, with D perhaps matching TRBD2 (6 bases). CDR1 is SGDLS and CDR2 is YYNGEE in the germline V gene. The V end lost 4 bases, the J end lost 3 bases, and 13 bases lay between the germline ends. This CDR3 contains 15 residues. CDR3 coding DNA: TGTGCCAGCAGCCGTGGCCGGGACTACACCGGGGAGCTGTTTTTT. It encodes CASSRGRDYTGELFF.

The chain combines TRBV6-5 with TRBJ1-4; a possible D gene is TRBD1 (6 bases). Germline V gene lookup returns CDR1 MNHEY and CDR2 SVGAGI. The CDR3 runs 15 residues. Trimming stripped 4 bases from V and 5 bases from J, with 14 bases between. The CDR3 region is CASSSRGEANEKLFF. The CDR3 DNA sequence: TGTGCCAGCAGTTCTAGGGGGGAGGCCAATGAAAAACTGTTTTTT.

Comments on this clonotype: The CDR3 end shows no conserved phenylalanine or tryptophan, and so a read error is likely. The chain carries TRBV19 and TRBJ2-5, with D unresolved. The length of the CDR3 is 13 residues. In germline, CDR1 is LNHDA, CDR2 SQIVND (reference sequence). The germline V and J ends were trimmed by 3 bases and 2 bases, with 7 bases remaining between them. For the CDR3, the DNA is TGTGCCAGTAGTATTGGGTCGCAAGAGACCCAGTACCTC. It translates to CASSIGSQETQYL.

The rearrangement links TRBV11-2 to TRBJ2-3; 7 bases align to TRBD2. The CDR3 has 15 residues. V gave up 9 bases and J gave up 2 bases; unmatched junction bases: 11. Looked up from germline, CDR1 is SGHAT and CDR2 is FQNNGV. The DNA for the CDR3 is TGTGCCAGTAACCAGGGACTACCCAACACAGATACGCAGTATTTT. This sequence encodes CASNQGLPNTDTQYF.

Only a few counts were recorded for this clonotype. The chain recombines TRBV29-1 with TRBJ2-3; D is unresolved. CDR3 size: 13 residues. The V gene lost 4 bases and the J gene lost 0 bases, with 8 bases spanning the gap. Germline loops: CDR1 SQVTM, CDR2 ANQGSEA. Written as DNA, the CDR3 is TGCAGCGTTGGCGACAATAGCACAGATACGCAGTATTTT. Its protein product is CSVGDNSTDTQYF.

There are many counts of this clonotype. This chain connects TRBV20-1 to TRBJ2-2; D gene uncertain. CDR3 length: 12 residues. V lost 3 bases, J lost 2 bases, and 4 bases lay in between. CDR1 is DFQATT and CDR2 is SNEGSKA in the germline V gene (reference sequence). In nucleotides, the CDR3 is TGCAGTGCTAGCACCAACACCGGGGAGCTGTTTTTT. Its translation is CSASTNTGELFF.